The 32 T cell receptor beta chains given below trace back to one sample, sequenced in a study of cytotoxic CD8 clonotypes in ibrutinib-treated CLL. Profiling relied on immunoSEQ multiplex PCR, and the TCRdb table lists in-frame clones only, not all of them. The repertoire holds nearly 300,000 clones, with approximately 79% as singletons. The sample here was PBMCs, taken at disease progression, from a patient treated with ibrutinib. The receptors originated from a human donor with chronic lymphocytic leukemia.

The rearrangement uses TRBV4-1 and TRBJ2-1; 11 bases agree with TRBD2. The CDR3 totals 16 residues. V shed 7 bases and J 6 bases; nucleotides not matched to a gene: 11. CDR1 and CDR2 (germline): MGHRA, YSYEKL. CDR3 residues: CASTSVRLAGSNEQFF. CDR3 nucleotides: TGCGCCAGCACAAGCGTAAGACTAGCGGGATCCAATGAGCAGTTCTTC.

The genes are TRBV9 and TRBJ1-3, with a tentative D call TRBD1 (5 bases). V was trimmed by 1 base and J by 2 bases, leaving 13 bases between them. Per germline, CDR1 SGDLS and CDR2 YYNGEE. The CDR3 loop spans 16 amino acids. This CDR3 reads CASSVREMGAGNTIYF. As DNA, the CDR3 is TGTGCCAGCAGCGTACGTGAAATGGGGGCTGGAAACACCATATATTTT.

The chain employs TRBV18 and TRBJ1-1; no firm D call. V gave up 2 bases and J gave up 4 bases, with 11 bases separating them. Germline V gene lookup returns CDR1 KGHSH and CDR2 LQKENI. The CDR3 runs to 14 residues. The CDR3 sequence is CASSPDVWGTEAFF. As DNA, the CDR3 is TGTGCCAGCTCACCAGATGTTTGGGGCACTGAAGCTTTCTTT.

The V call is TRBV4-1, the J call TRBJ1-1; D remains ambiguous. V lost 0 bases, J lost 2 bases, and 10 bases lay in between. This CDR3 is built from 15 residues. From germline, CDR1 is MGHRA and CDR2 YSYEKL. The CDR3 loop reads CASSQERGTNTEAFF. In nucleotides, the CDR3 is TGCGCCAGCAGCCAAGAGAGAGGAACCAACACTGAAGCTTTCTTT.

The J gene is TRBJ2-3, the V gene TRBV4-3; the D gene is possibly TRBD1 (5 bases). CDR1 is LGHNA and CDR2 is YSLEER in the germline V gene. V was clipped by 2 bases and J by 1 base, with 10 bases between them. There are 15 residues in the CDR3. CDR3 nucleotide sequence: TGCGCCAGCAGCCAAAGGGGCTTGGGCACAGATACGCAGTATTTT. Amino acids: CASSQRGLGTDTQYF.

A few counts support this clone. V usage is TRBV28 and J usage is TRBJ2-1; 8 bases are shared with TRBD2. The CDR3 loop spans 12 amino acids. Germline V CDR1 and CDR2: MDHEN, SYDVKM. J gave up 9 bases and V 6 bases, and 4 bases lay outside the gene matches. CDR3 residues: CASSQTSGEQFF. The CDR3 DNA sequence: TGTGCCAGCAGCCAAACTAGCGGTGAGCAGTTCTTC.

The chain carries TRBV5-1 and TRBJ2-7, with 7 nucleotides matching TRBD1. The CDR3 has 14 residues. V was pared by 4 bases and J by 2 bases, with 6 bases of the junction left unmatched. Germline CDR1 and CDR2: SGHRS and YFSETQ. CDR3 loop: CASSETGATYEQYF. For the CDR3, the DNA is TGCGCCAGCAGCGAAACAGGGGCTACCTACGAGCAGTACTTC.

The CDR3 protein is CASSGTSRINSGANVLTF. The CDR3 DNA is TGTGCCAGCAGTGGGACTAGCAGGATAAACTCTGGGGCCAACGTCCTGACTTTC. This chain connects TRBV9 to TRBJ2-6; 9 bases align to TRBD2. Germline CDR1 is SGDLS and CDR2 is YYNGEE. Germline trimming cut 5 bases from V and 0 bases from J; bases unmatched to any gene: 9. The CDR3 loop spans 18 amino acids.

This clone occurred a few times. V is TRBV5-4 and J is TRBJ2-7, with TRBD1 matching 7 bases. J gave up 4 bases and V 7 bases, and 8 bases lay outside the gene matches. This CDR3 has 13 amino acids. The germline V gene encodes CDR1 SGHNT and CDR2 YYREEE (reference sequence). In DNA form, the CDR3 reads TGTGCCAGCGGAACCGGGACAGCATACGAGCAGTACTTC. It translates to CASGTGTAYEQYF. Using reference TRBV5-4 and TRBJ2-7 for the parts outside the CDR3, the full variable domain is ETGVTQSPTHLIKTRGQQVTLRCSSQSGHNTVSWYQQALGQGPQFIFQYYREEENGRGNFPPRFSGLQFPNYSSELNVNALELDDSALYLCASGTGTAYEQYFGPGTRLTVT.

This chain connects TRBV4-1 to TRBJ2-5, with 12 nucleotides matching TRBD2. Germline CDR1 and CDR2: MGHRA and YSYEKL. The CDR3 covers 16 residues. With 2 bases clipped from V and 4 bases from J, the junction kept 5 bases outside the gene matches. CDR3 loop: CASSQRLAGDRETQYF. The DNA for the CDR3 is TGCGCCAGCAGCCAAAGACTAGCGGGAGACCGAGAGACCCAGTACTTC.

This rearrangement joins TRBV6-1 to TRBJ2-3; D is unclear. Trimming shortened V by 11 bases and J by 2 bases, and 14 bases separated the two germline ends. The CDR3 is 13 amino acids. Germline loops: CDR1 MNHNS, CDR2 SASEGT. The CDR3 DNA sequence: TGTGCCTCCAGTAGGACCCCCACAGATACGCAGTATTTT. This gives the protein CASSRTPTDTQYF.

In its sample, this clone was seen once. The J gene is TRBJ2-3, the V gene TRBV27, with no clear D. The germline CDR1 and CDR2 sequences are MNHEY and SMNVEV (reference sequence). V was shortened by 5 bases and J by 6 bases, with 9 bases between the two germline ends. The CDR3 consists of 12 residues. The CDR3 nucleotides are TGTGCCAGCAGTCAGACACGCGATACGCAGTATTTT. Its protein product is CASSQTRDTQYF.

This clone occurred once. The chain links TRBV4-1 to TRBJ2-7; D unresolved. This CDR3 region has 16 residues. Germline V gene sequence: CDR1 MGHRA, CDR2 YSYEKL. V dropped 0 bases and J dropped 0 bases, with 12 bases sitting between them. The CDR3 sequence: CASSQENQASSYEQYF. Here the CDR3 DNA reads TGCGCCAGCAGCCAAGAGAATCAGGCCAGCTCCTACGAGCAGTACTTC.

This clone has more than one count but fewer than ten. Here the CDR3 DNA reads TGTGCCAGCATGGTCGCGGGGGCCCTCGACGAGCAGTACTTC. Amino acid sequence: CASMVAGALDEQYF. This chain links TRBV6-1 with TRBJ2-7; D may be TRBD2 (7 bases). Per germline, CDR1 MNHNS and CDR2 SASEGT. The CDR3 is 14 residues long. V was shortened by 7 bases and J by 5 bases, with 18 bases between the two germline ends.

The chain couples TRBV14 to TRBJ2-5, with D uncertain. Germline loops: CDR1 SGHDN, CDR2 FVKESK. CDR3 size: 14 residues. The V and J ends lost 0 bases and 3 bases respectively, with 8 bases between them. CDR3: CASSQDPSEETQYF. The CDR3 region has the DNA TGTGCCAGCAGCCAAGACCCTTCAGAAGAGACCCAGTACTTC.

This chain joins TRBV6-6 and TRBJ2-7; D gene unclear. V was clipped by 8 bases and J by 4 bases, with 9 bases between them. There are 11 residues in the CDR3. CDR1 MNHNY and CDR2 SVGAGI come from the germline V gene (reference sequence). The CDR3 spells CASSQRYEQYF. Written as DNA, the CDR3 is TGTGCCAGCTCCCAAAGGTACGAGCAGTACTTC.

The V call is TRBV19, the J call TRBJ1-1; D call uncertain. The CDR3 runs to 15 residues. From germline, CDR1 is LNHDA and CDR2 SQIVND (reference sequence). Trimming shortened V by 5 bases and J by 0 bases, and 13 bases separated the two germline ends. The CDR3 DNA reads TGTGCCAGTAGTCTGGAGTCGAGGGTGAACACTGAAGCTTTCTTT. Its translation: CASSLESRVNTEAFF.

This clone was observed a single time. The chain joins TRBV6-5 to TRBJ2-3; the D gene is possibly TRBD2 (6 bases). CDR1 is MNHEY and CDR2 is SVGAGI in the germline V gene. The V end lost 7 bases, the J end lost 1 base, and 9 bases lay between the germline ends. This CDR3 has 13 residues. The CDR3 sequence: CASKLAGTDTQYF. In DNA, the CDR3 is TGTGCCAGCAAATTAGCGGGCACAGATACGCAGTATTTT.

CDR3 in DNA: TGTGCCAGCAGTTCCCAAGGCCGCGGGGGGGCCGGGACAGATACGCAGTATTTT. This translates into CASSSQGRGGAGTDTQYF. This chain links TRBV27 with TRBJ2-3; 9 nucleotides line up with TRBD2. The CDR3 is made up of 18 amino acids. Germline assignment: CDR1 MNHEY and CDR2 SMNVEV (reference sequence). Trimming removed 4 bases from V and 3 bases from J; junction bases left unmatched: 14.

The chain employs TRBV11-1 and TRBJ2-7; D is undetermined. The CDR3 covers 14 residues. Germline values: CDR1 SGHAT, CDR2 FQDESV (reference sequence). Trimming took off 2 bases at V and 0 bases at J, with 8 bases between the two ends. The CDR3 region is CASSLLGSSYEQYF. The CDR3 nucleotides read TGTGCCAGCAGCTTACTTGGCAGCTCCTACGAGCAGTACTTC.

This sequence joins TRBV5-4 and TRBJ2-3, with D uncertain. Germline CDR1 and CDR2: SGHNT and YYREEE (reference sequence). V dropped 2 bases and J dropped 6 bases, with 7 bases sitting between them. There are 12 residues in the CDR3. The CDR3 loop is CASSFRVDTQYF. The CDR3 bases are TGTGCCAGCAGCTTTCGGGTTGATACGCAGTATTTT.

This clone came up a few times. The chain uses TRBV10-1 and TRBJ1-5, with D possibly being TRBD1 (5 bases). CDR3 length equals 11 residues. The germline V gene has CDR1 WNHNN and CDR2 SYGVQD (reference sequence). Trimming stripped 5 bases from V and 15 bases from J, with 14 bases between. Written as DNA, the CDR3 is TGCGCCAGCAGTAACGGTCAGGGCCTGCATTTT. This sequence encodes CASSNGQGLHF.

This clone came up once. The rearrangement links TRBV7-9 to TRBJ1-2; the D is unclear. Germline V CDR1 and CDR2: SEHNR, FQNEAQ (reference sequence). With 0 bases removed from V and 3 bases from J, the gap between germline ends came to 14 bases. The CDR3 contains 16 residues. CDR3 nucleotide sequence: TGTGCCAGCAGCTTAGCCCCCGAACCAATGGACTATGGCTACACCTTC. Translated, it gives CASSLAPEPMDYGYTF.

CDR3 sequence: CASSLGLAGGPLSATQYF. In DNA form, the CDR3 reads TGTGCCAGCAGCCTCGGACTAGCGGGGGGGCCTCTCTCAGCGACCCAGTACTTC. V usage is TRBV11-2 and J usage is TRBJ2-5, with 15 bases identical to TRBD2. This CDR3 spans 18 amino acids. The junction had 14 bases not matched to a gene; V was cut back by 5 bases and J by 7 bases. Germline lookup yields CDR1 SGHAT and CDR2 FQNNGV.

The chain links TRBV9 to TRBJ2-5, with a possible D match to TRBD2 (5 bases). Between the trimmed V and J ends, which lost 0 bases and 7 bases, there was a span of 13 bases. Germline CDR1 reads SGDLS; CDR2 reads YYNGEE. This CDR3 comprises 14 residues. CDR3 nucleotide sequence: TGTGCCAGCAGCGTAGGGCCTAGCTCTGGGACCCAGTACTTC. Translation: CASSVGPSSGTQYF. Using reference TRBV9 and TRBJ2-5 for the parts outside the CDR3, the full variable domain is DSGVTQTPKHLITATGQRVTLRCSPRSGDLSVYWYQQSLDQGLQFLIQYYNGEERAKGNILERFSAQQFPDLHSELNLSSLELGDSALYFCASSVGPSSGTQYFGPGTRLLVL.

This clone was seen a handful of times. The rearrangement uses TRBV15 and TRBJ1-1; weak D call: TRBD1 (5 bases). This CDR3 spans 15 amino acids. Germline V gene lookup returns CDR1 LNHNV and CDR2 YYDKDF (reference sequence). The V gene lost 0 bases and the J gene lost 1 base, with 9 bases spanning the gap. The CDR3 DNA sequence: TGTGCCACCAGCAGAGATCCAGGGAGGAACACTGAAGCTTTCTTT. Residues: CATSRDPGRNTEAFF.

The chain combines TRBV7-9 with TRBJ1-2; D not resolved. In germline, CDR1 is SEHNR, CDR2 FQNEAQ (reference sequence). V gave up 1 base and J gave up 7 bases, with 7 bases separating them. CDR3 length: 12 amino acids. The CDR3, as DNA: TGTGCCAGCAGCTTAGGTGTCTCTGGCTACACCTTC. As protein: CASSLGVSGYTF.

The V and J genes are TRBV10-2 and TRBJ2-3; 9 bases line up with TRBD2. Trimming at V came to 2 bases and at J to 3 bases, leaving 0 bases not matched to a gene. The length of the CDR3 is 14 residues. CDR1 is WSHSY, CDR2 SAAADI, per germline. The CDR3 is CASSESGRTDTQYF. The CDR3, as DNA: TGCGCCAGCAGTGAGAGCGGGAGGACAGATACGCAGTATTTT.

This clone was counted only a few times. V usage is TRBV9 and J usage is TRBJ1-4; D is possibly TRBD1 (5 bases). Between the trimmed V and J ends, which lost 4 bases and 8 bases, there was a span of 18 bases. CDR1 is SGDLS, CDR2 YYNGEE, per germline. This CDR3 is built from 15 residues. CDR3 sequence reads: CASSPWAGLGEKLFF. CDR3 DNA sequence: TGTGCCAGCAGCCCCTGGGCAGGGTTAGGCGAAAAACTGTTTTTT.

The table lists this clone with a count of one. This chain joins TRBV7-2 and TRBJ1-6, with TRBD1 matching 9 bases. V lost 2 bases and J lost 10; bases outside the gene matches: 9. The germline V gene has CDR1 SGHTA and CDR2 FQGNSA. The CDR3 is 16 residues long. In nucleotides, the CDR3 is TGTGCCAGCAGCTTAATGGGGGGACAGGGAGGGTCACCCCTCCACTTT. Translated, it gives CASSLMGGQGGSPLHF.

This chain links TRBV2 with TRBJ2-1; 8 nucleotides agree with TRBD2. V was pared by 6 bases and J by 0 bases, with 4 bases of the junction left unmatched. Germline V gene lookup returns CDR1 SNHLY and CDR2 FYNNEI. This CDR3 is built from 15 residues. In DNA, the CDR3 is TGTGCCAGCAGACGCGGGGGGAGCTCCTACAATGAGCAGTTCTTC. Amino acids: CASRRGGSSYNEQFF.

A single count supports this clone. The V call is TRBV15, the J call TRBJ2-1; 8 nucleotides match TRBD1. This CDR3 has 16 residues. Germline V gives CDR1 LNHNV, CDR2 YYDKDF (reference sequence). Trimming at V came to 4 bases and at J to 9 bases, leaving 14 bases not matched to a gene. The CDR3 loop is CATSKLGQGEGGEQFF. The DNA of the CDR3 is TGTGCCACCAGCAAGCTAGGACAGGGAGAGGGGGGTGAGCAGTTCTTC.